The present entry profiles one T cell receptor beta chain with its context. The sample holds a few counts of this clonotype. Its antigen target is currently unknown. Per-base quality was not reported, and no clone a single base away is much larger than it. The CDR3 runs 17 residues from the cysteine to the phenylalanine. Of all the DNA, just the CDR3 is kept, 51 bases in frame from base 1. Based on the germline V gene, the CDR1 and CDR2 sequences are LGHNA and YSLEER. Trimming leaves V shorter by 0 bases and J shorter by 5 bases, with the junction holding 7 bases beyond the gene matches. The data stem from a study of blood T cells in healthy people across ages (dated by TCRdb to about 2015). As for the study more broadly: In model experiments, template switching captured roughly one uniquely barcoded TCR beta cDNA molecule for every two T cells. To track age-related changes in TCR beta repertoire diversity, the study relied on deep sequencing normalized with unique cDNA molecular identifiers. The donors were divided into four age groups: young (average roughly 15 years), middle-aged (about 41), aged (about 61) and long-lived (roughly 82). Donors of different ages were randomly distributed across sequencing lanes to avoid experimental bias. Using the same blood draw, the study looked at two additional independent replicas of 1 million unique cDNA reads for two donors, one aged 18 to 30 and the other aged 80 or older.

Library preparation was by 5' RACE. Sequencing took place on an Illumina HiSeq 2500. A second PCR of about 6 to 11 cycles was run with a J-beta primer mix and a sample-barcoded 5' primer. Each TCR beta cDNA molecule received a unique molecular identifier from a template-switch 5' adaptor carrying 12 random nucleotides. At least 2.5 million CDR3-containing paired-end reads were obtained from each sample. All of the RNA was converted into first-strand cDNA using the Mint cDNA synthesis kit, with a TRBC-specific oligonucleotide serving as the primer. Following uracil-DNA glycosylase treatment, all cDNA underwent a first 18-cycle PCR with the universal primers M1SS and BC2_uni_R. Under the source paper's analysis protocol: For normalization, 1 million high-quality reads, each with a distinct molecular identifier, were randomly selected from each sample. Reads with shared molecular identifiers were discarded instead of being binned into consensus sequences. MiTCR, run with a Q25 quality threshold and the strictest error-elimination algorithm, handled CDR3 identification, clonotype clustering and error correction. A nonparametric unseen species model with Euler transformation was used to estimate lower-bound total TCR beta diversity. TCRdb trimmed public reads at Q25 via fastp, called clones via MiXCR and kept in-frame beta chains. When rows share a CDR3 protein, they turn into one entry using the most common DNA and genes. These V and J calls originate from TCRdb's pipeline instead of the authors' own analysis. The sample table holds around 970,000 distinct CDR3 sequences, of which roughly 51% were seen once. The top ten clonotypes cover about 21% of the sample.

Broader findings and caveats from the paper: The percentage of naive T cells measured by flow cytometry correlated strongly with observed TCR beta diversity. Compared with the aged group, the long-lived group had more naive CD4+ T cells, fewer expanded clones and increased TCR diversity, suggesting age selection. Donor CMV infection status was unknown, potentially confounding age-related changes in expanded clonotypes. Observed TCR beta diversity per million T cells fell roughly linearly with age, and a significant reduction was already apparent by age roughly 40. Total diversity estimates from one million sequenced T cells were considered lower bounds and underestimates. Since profiling was done on bulk unsorted PBMCs, naive and antigen-experienced compartments could not be conclusively compared.

The 35 to 40 donors, aged about 6 to 90 years, were systemically healthy Caucasian individuals from Russia. Each donor gave roughly 11 milliliters of peripheral blood, drawn into EDTA-treated Vacutainer tubes. Ficoll-Paque density-gradient centrifugation was used to isolate PBMCs, with at least 7 million per sample. Total RNA, at least 5 micrograms per sample, was extracted from PBMCs with Trizol reagent. The percentages of naive CD45RAhigh/CD27high T cells were determined by flow cytometry on a PBMC aliquot from every donor. The sequenced material came from blood. In this chain, TRBV4-3 is recombined with TRBJ2-5, with 12 middle bases fitting TRBD2. The sequence was collected from a woman aged 55-70 years in good health. The bases are TGCGCCAGCAGCCAAGAAGGTAGACTAGCGGGAGTCGAGACCCAGTACTTC. Its product reads: CASSQEGRLAGVETQYF.